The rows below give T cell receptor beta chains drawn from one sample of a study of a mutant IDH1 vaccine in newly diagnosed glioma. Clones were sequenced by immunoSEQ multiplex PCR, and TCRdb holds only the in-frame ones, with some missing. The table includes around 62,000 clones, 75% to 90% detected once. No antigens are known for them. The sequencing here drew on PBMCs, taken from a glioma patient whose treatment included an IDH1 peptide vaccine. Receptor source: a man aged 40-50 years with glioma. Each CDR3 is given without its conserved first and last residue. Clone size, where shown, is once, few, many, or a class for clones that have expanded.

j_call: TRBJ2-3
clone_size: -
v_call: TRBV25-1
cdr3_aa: ASSERTGNLQY

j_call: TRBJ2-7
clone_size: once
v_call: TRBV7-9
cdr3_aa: ASSPGLAGIEQY

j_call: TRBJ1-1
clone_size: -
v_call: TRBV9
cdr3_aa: ASSVVMGTHEAF

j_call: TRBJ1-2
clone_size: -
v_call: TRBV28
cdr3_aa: ASSRGSFFSYGYT

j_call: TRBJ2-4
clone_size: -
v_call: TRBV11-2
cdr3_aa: ASSEDQPGVAKNIQY

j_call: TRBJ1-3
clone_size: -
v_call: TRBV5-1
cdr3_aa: ASSSGGSSSGNTIY

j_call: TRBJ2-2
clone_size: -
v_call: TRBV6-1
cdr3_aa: ASSRTTGFAGELF

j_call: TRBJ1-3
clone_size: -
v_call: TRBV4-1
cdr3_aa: ASSQVWDLQDTIY

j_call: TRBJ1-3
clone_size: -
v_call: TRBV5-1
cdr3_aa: ASSPGEVGTIY

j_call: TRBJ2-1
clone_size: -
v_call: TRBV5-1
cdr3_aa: ASSFNTGTSSYNEQF

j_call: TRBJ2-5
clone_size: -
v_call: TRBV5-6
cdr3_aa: ASSPTLSGGETQY

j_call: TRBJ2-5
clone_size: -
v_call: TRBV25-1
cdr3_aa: ASSAYPGQGKEETQY

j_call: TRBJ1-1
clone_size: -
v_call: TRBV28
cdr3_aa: ATLPGHRDLNTEAF

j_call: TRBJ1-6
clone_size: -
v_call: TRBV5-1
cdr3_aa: ASSITGERGSPLH

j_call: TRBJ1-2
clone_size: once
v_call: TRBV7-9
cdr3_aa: ASSPPDGPDGYT

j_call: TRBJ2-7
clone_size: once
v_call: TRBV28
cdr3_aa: ASTGDREFYEQY

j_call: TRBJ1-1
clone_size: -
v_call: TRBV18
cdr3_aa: ASSLRGREGTEAF

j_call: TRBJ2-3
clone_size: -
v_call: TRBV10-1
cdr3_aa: ASSEPTAVNTQY

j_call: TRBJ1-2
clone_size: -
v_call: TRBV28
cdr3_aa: ASAVLAGTGMSYT

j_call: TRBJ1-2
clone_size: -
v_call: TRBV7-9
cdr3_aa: ASSLGYQEPNYGYT

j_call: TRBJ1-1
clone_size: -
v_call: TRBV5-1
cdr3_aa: ASSLRSGGDDTEAF

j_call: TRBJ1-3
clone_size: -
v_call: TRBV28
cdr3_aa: ASSLGAPSGNTIY

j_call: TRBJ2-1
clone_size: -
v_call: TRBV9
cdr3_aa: ASSVGGAGGRPYNEQF

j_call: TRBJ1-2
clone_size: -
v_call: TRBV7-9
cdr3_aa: ASSVGGVVYGYT

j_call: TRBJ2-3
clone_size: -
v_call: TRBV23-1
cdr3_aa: ASSSRDRASTDTQY

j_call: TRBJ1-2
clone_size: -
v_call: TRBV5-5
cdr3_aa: ASSLEGPYGYT

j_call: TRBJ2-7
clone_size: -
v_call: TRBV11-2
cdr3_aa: ASSPQGSGTEQY

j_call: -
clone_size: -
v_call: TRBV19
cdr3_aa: ASSTPGVSYEQY

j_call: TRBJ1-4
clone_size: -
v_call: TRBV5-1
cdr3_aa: ASSTQGFNEKLF

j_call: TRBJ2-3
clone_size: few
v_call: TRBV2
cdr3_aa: ATSISPLTDTQY

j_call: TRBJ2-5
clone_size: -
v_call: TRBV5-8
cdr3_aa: ASSLVPWGETQY

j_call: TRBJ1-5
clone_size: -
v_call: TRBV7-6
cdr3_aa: ASSLAATGPHQPQH

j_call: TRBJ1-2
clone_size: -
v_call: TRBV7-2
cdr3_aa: ASSPSPTSTYGYT

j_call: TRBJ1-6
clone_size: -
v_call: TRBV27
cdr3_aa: ASSLRGETYSPLH

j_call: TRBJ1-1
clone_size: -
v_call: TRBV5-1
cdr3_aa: ASSSEGQLNTEAF